The 10 T cell receptor beta chains reported below all come from one sample, sequenced in a study of blood T cell repertoires in COVID-19. Produced via immunoSEQ multiplex PCR; TCRdb's table is partial and in-frame only. The sample consists of 68,000 or so clones, roughly 87% of them appearing once. Sequencing was done on a sample of peripheral blood. Receptor source: a woman in her forties or fifties with COVID-19, enrolled during active disease.

This chain joins TRBV19 and TRBJ2-6, with D possibly matching TRBD1 (5 bases). Germline loops: CDR1 LNHDA, CDR2 SQIVND (reference sequence). Trimming pared 4 bases from V and 1 base from J, leaving 26 bases between. The CDR3 has 21 residues. The CDR3 is CASSTILYDSLLFSGANVLTF. CDR3 coding DNA: TGTGCCAGTAGTACGATCCTTTACGACAGCCTGCTCTTTTCTGGGGCCAACGTCCTGACTTTC.

The chain links TRBV3-1 (or the pseudogene TRBV3-2) to TRBJ2-7; 11 bases agree with TRBD2. CDR3 size: 15 residues. Germline CDR1 and CDR2: LGHDT and YNNKEL (reference sequence). V shed 4 bases, J shed 0 bases, and the junction held 2 bases outside the gene matches. The DNA for the CDR3 is TGTGCCAGCAGCCCGGGACTAGCGGACTCCTACGAGCAGTACTTC. It yields the protein CASSPGLADSYEQYF.

The genes are TRBV2 and TRBJ2-1, with D possibly TRBD2 on 6 matching bases. V was clipped by 4 bases and J by 4 bases, with 20 bases between them. The CDR3 consists of 17 residues. Germline V gene sequence: CDR1 SNHLY, CDR2 FYNNEI. The CDR3 loop is CASSGNFGGNSYNEQFF. In nucleotides, the CDR3 is TGTGCCAGCAGTGGGAATTTCGGGGGTAACTCGTACAATGAGCAGTTCTTC. The full variable domain, with the rest looked up from reference TRBV2 and TRBJ2-1, is EPEVTQTPSHQVTQMGQEVILRCVPISNHLYFYWYRQILGQKVEFLVSFYNNEISEKSEIFDDQFSVERPDGSNFTLKIRSTKLEDSAMYFCASSGNFGGNSYNEQFFGPGTRLTVL.

This clone occurred a few times. The junction does not match germline at one end; this may be a read error. This CDR3 is CASSFRGTDTQYF. The DNA for the CDR3 is TGTGCCAGCAGCTTTCGAGGCACGGATACGCAGTATTTT. The chain couples TRBV7-2 to TRBJ2-3; D remains unclear. This CDR3 is built from 13 residues. CDR1 SGHTA and CDR2 FQGNSA come from the germline V gene.

The genes are TRBV6-6 and TRBJ2-1; TRBD1 might be the D (6 bases). Trimming stripped 6 bases from V and 7 bases from J, with 13 bases between. This CDR3 comprises 13 residues. CDR1 is MNHNY and CDR2 is SVGAGI in the germline V gene (reference sequence). CDR3 loop: CASSRGRENEQFF. The CDR3 nucleotides are TGTGCCAGCAGCAGGGGCAGGGAAAATGAGCAGTTCTTC.

This chain links TRBV7-2 with TRBJ2-3; D might be TRBD2 (6 bases). Trimming removed 5 bases from V and 4 bases from J, with 16 bases in between. The length of the CDR3 is 15 residues. CDR1 is SGHTA, CDR2 FQGNSA, per germline. The CDR3, as DNA: TGTGCCAGCAGCACTGACGGGAGATCGGCAGATACGCAGTATTTT. It yields the protein CASSTDGRSADTQYF.

The chain uses TRBV11-2 and TRBJ2-7; 10 bases are shared with TRBD2. Germline CDR1 reads SGHAT; CDR2 reads FQNNGV. V was pared by 6 bases and J by 7 bases, with 15 bases of the junction left unmatched. CDR3 length: 16 residues. CDR3 sequence reads: CASSPLGSGRAGEQYF. CDR3 nucleotides: TGTGCCAGCAGTCCTCTCGGGAGCGGGAGGGCGGGAGAGCAGTACTTC.

This clone was detected only once. The V gene is TRBV2, the J gene TRBJ2-2, with 8 bases aligning to TRBD1. Germline CDR1 is SNHLY and CDR2 is FYNNEI. The length of the CDR3 is 15 residues. Germline trimming cut 6 bases from V and 4 bases from J; bases unmatched to any gene: 7. For the CDR3, the DNA is TGTGCCAGCAGCCTCCAGGGGGCGAGCACCGGGGAGCTGTTTTTT. Its protein is CASSLQGASTGELFF.

This clone is a singleton in its sample. The gene calls are TRBV9 and TRBJ1-2; possibly TRBD1 for D (6 bases). The CDR3 totals 12 residues. The ends were cut back, 3 bases at V and 4 bases at J, with 7 bases in the middle. Germline loops: CDR1 SGDLS, CDR2 YYNGEE. The CDR3 coding sequence is TGTGCCAGCAGCGAGGACAGCTATGGCTACACCTTC. Its translation: CASSEDSYGYTF. The full variable domain, in which reference TRBV9 and TRBJ1-2 provide the parts outside the CDR3, is DSGVTQTPKHLITATGQRVTLRCSPRSGDLSVYWYQQSLDQGLQFLIQYYNGEERAKGNILERFSAQQFPDLHSELNLSSLELGDSALYFCASSEDSYGYTFGSGTRLTVV.

The V and J genes are TRBV3-1 (or the pseudogene TRBV3-2) and TRBJ2-7; TRBD1 is a possible D gene (6 bases). The germline V and J ends were trimmed by 4 bases and 7 bases, with 17 bases remaining between them. From germline, CDR1 is LGHDT and CDR2 YNNKEL (reference sequence). The CDR3 has 14 amino acids. CDR3 sequence (DNA): TGTGCCAGCAGCCCCTATACAGGGTCGGGAGAGCAGTACTTC. Protein sequence: CASSPYTGSGEQYF.